A selection of T cell receptor beta chains follows, all from one sample in a study of OX40 agonist ivuxolimab in advanced cancers. Sequenced by immunoSEQ multiplex PCR; TCRdb stores in-frame clones only, minus some. The sample carries 68,000 or so clones, around 90% recorded once. The sample in question was CD4+ or CD8+ T cells sorted from blood, obtained in a trial of the OX40 agonist ivuxolimab. The receptors originated from an adult with an advanced solid tumor such as melanoma, head and neck, liver or kidney cancer. Both conserved end residues are part of each CDR3. A D gene is named only where the DNA matches it firmly. Clone size is stated in some rows and not others, as once, few, many or a class when expanded.

D: -
size: -
J: TRBJ2-7
V: TRBV11-2
DNA: TGTGCCAGCAGCTTAGGGGGGGCGGTATACGAGCAGTACTTC
CDR3: CASSLGGAVYEQYF

D: -
size: -
J: TRBJ2-4
V: TRBV6-6
DNA: TGTGCCAGCAGTTCTAGGGCTTCAGCCAAAAACATTCAGTACTTC
CDR3: CASSSRASAKNIQYF

D: TRBD2
size: -
J: TRBJ2-7
V: TRBV6-1
DNA: TGTGCCAGCAGTGAATGGTCTAGCGGGAGGGAAGAGCAGTACTTC
CDR3: CASSEWSSGREEQYF

D: -
size: -
J: TRBJ1-2
V: TRBV6-1
DNA: TGTGCCAGCAGGGACAGCTACTATGGCTACACCTTC
CDR3: CASRDSYYGYTF

D: -
size: -
J: TRBJ1-1
V: TRBV7-2
DNA: TGTGCCAGCAGCTCGCCGACGCAGAGGAACACTGAAGCTTTCTTT
CDR3: CASSSPTQRNTEAFF

D: -
size: -
J: TRBJ2-3
V: TRBV11-2
DNA: TGTGCCAGCAGCTTAGGAGTCCTGACCGATACGCAGTATTTT
CDR3: CASSLGVLTDTQYF

D: TRBD2
size: -
J: TRBJ2-7
V: TRBV19
DNA: TGTGCCAGTAGTATGAGTAGCGGGAGCGGCTACGAGCAGTACTTC
CDR3: CASSMSSGSGYEQYF

D: -
size: -
J: TRBJ2-2
V: TRBV19
DNA: TGTGCCAGCGCCCATGGGCCTGAGGTTTCGCTGCGGGCCACCGGGGAGCTGTTTTTT
CDR3: CASAHGPEVSLRATGELFF

D: -
size: -
J: TRBJ2-5
V: TRBV30
DNA: TGTGCCTGGAGTGTACTAAGAGCCCAGTACTTC
CDR3: CAWSVLRAQYF

D: -
size: -
J: TRBJ2-7
V: TRBV11-2
DNA: TGTGCCAGCAGCTTAGTTGGGGGCACGAGCGAGGAGCAGTACTTC
CDR3: CASSLVGGTSEEQYF

D: TRBD1
size: -
J: TRBJ1-2
V: TRBV27
DNA: TGTGCCAGCAGTTTATCCGCCGGGACAGGGAATACCTATGGCTACACCTTC
CDR3: CASSLSAGTGNTYGYTF

D: -
size: -
J: TRBJ1-1
V: TRBV11-1
DNA: TGTGCCAGCAGCTTTTGGGGGGCGGAGAACACTGAAGCTTTCTTT
CDR3: CASSFWGAENTEAFF

D: TRBD1
size: -
J: TRBJ1-3
V: TRBV7-8
DNA: TGTGCCAGCAGCCAGGGACAGGTTTTAAACACCATATATTTT
CDR3: CASSQGQVLNTIYF

D: TRBD1
size: once
J: TRBJ1-1
V: TRBV10-1
DNA: TGCGCCAGCAGGGGACAGGACACTGAAGCTTTCTTT
CDR3: CASRGQDTEAFF

D: -
size: once
J: TRBJ1-2
V: TRBV10-2
DNA: TGCGCCAGCAGTCCCCCCACTCAGGGGAGGAATGGCTACACCTTC
CDR3: CASSPPTQGRNGYTF

D: TRBD1
size: -
J: TRBJ1-4
V: TRBV27
DNA: TGTGCCAGCAGACCGGACAGGGGCGGGGAAAAACTGTTTTTT
CDR3: CASRPDRGGEKLFF

D: TRBD1
size: -
J: TRBJ1-6
V: TRBV10-2
DNA: TGCGCCAGCGGCAGACAGGGAAGGGGAAATTCACCCCTCCACTTT
CDR3: CASGRQGRGNSPLHF

D: -
size: -
J: TRBJ1-1
V: TRBV7-3
DNA: TGTGCCAGCAGCTTAAACCCCGATGGTGAAGCTTTCTTT
CDR3: CASSLNPDGEAFF

D: -
size: -
J: TRBJ1-1
V: TRBV7-9
DNA: TGTGCCAGCATCTACACACAGGGAAGAGAGGACACTGAAGCTTTCTTT
CDR3: CASIYTQGREDTEAFF

D: -
size: -
J: TRBJ2-1
V: TRBV6-1
DNA: TGTGCCAGCAGTGAATCGGGACCCAGGAATGAGCAGTTCTTC
CDR3: CASSESGPRNEQFF

D: TRBD1
size: -
J: TRBJ2-1
V: TRBV7-3
DNA: TGTGCCAGCAGTATCGAGGGACAGGGGTACAATGAGCAGTTCTTC
CDR3: CASSIEGQGYNEQFF

D: -
size: -
J: TRBJ2-1
V: TRBV10-1
DNA: TGCGCCAGCAGCCCCGGGGCTAGCTTCCAGTTCTTC
CDR3: CASSPGASFQFF

D: -
size: -
J: TRBJ1-2
V: TRBV11-3
DNA: TGTGCCAGCAGCCCCCTTAGCCGTACCACAGATCTTTATGGCTACACCTTC
CDR3: CASSPLSRTTDLYGYTF

D: -
size: -
J: TRBJ2-7
V: TRBV7-9
DNA: TGTGCCAGCAGCTCACCGGGTCTAGGGTACGAGCAGTACTTC
CDR3: CASSSPGLGYEQYF

D: -
size: -
J: TRBJ2-7
V: TRBV15
DNA: TGTGCCACCAGCAGAGATCGTCTTATATACGAGCAGTACTTC
CDR3: CATSRDRLIYEQYF

D: -
size: -
J: TRBJ2-3
V: TRBV14
DNA: TGTGCCAGCAGCCAAGGCCTAGATACGCAGTATTTT
CDR3: CASSQGLDTQYF

D: TRBD1
size: -
J: TRBJ1-1
V: TRBV5-1
DNA: TGCGCCAGCCCCCGACCCACAGGGGGAAAGCACACTGAAGCTTTCTTT
CDR3: CASPRPTGGKHTEAFF